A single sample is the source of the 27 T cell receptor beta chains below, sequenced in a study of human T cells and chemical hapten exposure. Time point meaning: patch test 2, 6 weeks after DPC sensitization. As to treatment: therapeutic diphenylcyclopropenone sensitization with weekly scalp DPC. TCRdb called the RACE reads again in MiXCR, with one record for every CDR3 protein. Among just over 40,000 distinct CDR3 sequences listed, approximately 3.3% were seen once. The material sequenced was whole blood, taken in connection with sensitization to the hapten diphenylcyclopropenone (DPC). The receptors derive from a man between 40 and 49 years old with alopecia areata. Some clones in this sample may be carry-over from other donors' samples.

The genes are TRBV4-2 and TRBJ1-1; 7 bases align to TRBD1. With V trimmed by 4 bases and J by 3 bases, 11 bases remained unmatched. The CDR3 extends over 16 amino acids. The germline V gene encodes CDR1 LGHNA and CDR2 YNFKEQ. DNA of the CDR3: TGTGCCAGCAGCCTAACAGGGGCGGGGGCGGACACTGAAGCTTTCTTT. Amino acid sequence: CASSLTGAGADTEAFF.

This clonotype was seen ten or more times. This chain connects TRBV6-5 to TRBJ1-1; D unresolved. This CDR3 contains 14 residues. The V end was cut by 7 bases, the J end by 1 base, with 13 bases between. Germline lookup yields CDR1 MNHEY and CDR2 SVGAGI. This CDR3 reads CASTNSAGNTEAFF. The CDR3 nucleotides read TGTGCCAGCACCAACTCGGCGGGGAACACTGAAGCTTTCTTT.

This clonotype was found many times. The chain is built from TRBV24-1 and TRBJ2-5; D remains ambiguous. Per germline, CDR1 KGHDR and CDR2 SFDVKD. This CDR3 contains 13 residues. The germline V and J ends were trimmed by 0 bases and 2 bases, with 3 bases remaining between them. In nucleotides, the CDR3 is TGTGCCACCAGTGATTTGGATCAAGAGACCCAGTACTTC. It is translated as CATSDLDQETQYF.

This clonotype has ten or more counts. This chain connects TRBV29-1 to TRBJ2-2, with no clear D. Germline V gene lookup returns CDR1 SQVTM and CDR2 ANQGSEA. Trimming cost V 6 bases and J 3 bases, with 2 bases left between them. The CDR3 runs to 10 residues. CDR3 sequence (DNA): TGCAGCGTCCACACCGGGGAGCTGTTTTTT. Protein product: CSVHTGELFF.

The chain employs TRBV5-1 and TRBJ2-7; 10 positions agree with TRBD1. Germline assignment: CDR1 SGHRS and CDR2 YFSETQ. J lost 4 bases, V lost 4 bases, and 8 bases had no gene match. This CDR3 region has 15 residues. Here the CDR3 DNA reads TGCGCCAGCAGCCGGAGCGGGACAGGGGAGTACGAGCAGTACTTC. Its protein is CASSRSGTGEYEQYF.

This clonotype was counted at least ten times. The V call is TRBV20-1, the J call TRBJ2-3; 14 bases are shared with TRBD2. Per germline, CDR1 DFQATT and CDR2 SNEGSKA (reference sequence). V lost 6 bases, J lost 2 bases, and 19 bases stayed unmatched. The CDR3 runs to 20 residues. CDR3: CSAQTTRGTSGSKPTDTQYF. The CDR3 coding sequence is TGCAGTGCCCAAACCACCCGAGGGACTAGCGGGAGTAAACCCACAGATACGCAGTATTTT.

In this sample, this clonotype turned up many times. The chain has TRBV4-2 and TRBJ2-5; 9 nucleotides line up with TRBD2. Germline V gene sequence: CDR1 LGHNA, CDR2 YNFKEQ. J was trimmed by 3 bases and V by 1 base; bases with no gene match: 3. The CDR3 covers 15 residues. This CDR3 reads CASSQVAGAEETQYF. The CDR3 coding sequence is TGTGCCAGCAGCCAAGTAGCGGGAGCGGAAGAGACCCAGTACTTC.

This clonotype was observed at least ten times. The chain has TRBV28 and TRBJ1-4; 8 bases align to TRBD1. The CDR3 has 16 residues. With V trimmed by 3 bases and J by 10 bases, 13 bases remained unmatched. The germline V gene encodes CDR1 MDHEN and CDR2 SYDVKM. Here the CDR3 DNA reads TGTGCCAGCAGTTTCGACGGACAGGGCGGGATGGTAAAACTGTTTTTT. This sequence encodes CASSFDGQGGMVKLFF. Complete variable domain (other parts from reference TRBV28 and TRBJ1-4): DVKVTQSSRYLVKRTGEKVFLECVQDMDHENMFWYRQDPGLGLRLIYFSYDVKMKEKGDIPEGYSVSREKKERFSLILESASTNQTSMYLCASSFDGQGGMVKLFFGSGTQLSVL.

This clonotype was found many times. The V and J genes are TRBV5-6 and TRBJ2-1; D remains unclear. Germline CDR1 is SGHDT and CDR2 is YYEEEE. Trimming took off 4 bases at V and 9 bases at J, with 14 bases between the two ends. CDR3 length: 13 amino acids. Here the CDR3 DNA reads TGTGCCAGCAGCCTTATTAGTAGAAGTGAGCAGTTCTTC. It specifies CASSLISRSEQFF.

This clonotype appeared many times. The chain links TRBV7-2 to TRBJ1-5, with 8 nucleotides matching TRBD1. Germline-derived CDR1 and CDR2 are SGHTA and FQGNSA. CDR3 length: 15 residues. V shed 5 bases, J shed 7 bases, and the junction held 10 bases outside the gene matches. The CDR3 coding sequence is TGTGCCAGCAGCCCCACTCAGGGGGCAGGGCAGCCCCAGCATTTT. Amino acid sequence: CASSPTQGAGQPQHF.

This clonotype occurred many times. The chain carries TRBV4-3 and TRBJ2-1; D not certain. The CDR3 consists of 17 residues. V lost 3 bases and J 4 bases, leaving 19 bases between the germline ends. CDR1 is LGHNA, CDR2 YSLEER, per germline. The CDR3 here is CASSQQTTGMGYNEQFF. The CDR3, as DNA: TGCGCCAGCAGCCAGCAAACTACTGGGATGGGGTACAATGAGCAGTTCTTC.

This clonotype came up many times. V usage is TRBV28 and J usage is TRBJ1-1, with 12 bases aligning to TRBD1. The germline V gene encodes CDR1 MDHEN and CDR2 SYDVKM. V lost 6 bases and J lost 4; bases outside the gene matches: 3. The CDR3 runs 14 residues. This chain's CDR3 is CASRRDRGLTEAFF. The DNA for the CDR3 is TGTGCCAGCAGACGGGACAGGGGGCTCACTGAAGCTTTCTTT. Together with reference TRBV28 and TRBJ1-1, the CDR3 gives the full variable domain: DVKVTQSSRYLVKRTGEKVFLECVQDMDHENMFWYRQDPGLGLRLIYFSYDVKMKEKGDIPEGYSVSREKKERFSLILESASTNQTSMYLCASRRDRGLTEAFFGQGTRLTVV.

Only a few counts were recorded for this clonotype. The CDR3 region is CSVALGGLAGTGTQYF. CDR3 nucleotides: TGCAGCGTTGCTTTGGGAGGCCTAGCGGGAACGGGGACCCAGTACTTC. The J gene is TRBJ2-5, the V gene TRBV29-1; 9 positions agree with TRBD2. The CDR3 is 16 amino acids. V dropped 4 bases and J dropped 7; count of bases not matched to a gene: 16. The germline V gene has CDR1 SQVTM and CDR2 ANQGSEA.

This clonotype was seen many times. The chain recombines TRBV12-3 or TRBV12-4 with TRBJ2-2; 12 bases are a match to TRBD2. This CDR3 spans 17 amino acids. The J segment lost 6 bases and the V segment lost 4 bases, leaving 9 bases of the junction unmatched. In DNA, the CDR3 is TGTGCCAGCAGTTCACTCCGGACTAGCGGGATGGCCGGGGAGCTGTTTTTT. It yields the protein CASSSLRTSGMAGELFF.

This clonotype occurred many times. CDR3 in DNA: TGCGCCAGCAGCTTGGCCGGTCAGCGAACCTACAATGAGCAGTTCTTC. This sequence encodes CASSLAGQRTYNEQFF. The gene calls are TRBV5-1 and TRBJ2-1; D is ambiguous. Looked up from germline, CDR1 is SGHRS and CDR2 is YFSETQ. V gave up 0 bases and J gave up 2 bases, with 12 bases separating them. The CDR3 consists of 16 residues.

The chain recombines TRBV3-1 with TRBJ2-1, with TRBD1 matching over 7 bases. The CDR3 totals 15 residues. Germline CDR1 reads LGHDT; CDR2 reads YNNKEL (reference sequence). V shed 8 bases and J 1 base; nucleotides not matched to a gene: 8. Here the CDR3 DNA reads TGTGCCAGCCAAGCCATGGGACAGTCCTACAATGAGCAGTTCTTC. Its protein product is CASQAMGQSYNEQFF.

The CDR3 region has the DNA TGTGCCAGCAGTGGTAGCGGGCTATACTCCTACAATGAGCAGTTCTTC. It yields the protein CASSGSGLYSYNEQFF. The chain carries TRBV28 and TRBJ2-1, with TRBD2 matching 7 bases. CDR1 and CDR2 from the germline V gene are MDHEN and SYDVKM. CDR3 length equals 16 residues. J gave up 0 bases and V 5 bases, and 7 bases lay outside the gene matches.

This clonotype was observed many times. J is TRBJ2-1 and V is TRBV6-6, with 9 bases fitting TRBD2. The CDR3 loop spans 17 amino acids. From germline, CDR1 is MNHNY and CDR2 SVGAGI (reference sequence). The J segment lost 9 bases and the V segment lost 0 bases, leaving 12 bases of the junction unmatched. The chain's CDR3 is CASSYSGPPSGRPEQFF. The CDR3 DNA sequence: TGTGCCAGCAGTTACTCTGGCCCACCCAGCGGGAGGCCTGAGCAGTTCTTC.

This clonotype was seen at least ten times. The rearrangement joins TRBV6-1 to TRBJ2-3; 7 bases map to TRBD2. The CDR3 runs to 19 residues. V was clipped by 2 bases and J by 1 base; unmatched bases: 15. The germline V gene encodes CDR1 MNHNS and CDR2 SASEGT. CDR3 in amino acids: CASSEFPRLASTRTDTQYF. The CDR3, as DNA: TGTGCCAGCAGTGAATTCCCCCGACTAGCAAGTACCCGCACAGATACGCAGTATTTT.

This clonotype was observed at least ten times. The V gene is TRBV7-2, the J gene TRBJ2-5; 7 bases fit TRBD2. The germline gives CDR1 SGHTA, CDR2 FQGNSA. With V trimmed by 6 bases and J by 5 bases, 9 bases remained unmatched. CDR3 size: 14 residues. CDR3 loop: CASSRSGNSETQYF. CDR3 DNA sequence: TGTGCCAGCAGTAGGAGCGGGAATTCCGAGACCCAGTACTTC.

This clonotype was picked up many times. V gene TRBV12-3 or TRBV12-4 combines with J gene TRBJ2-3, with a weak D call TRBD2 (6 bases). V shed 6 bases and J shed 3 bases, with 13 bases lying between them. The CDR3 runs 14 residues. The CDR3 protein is CASRRSRETDTQYF. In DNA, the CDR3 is TGTGCCAGCAGACGGAGCCGGGAGACAGATACGCAGTATTTT.

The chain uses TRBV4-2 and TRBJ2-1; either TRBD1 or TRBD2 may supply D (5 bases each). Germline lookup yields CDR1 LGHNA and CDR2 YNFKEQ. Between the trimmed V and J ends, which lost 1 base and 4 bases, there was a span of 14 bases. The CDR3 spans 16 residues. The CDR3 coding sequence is TGTGCCAGCAGCCAAGCGGGACGAGATGTTTACAATGAGCAGTTCTTC. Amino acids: CASSQAGRDVYNEQFF.

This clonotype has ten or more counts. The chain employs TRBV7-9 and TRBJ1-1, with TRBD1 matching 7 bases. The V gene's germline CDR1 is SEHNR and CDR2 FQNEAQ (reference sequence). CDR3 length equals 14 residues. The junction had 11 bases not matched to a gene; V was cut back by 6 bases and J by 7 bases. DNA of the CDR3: TGTGCCAGCAGACCTCAAGGGGGCGGCTATGAAGCTTTCTTT. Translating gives CASRPQGGGYEAFF.

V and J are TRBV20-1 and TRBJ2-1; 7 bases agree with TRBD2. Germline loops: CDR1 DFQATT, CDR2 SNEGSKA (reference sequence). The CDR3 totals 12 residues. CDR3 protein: CSARGSHSEQFF. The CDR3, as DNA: TGCAGCGCGCGCGGGAGTCATTCTGAGCAGTTCTTC.

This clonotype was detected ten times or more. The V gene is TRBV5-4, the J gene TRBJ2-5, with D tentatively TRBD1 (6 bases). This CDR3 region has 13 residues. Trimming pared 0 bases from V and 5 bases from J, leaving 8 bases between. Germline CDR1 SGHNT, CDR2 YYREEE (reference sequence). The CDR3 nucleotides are TGTGCCAGCAGCTTGGGAAGGGGGGAGACCCAGTACTTC. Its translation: CASSLGRGETQYF.

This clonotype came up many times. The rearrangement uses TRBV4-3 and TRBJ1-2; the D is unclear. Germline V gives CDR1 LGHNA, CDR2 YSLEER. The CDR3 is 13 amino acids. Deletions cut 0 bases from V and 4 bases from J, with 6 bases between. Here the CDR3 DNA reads TGCGCCAGCAGCCAAGAGGTGGCCTATGGCTACACCTTC. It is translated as CASSQEVAYGYTF.

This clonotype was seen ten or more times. The CDR3 bases are TGTGCCAGCAGTGGACTCGACAGGGGGCGTTCTGGGGCCAACGTCCTGACTTTC. Translating it yields CASSGLDRGRSGANVLTF. The J gene is TRBJ2-6, the V gene TRBV6-2 or TRBV6-3, with TRBD1 matching over 10 bases. The ends lost 5 bases at V and 1 base at J; junction bases unmatched: 8. This CDR3 is built from 18 residues. From germline, CDR1 is MNHEY and CDR2 SVGEGT.